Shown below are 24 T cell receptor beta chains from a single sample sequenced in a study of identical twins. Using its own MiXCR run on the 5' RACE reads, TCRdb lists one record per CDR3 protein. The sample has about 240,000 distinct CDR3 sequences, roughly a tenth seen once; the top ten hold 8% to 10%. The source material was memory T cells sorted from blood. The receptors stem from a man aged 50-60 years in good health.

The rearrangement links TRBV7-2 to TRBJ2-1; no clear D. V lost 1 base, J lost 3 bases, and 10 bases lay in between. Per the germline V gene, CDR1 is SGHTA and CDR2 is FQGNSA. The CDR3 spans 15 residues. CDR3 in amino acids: CASSLDSSRYNEQFF. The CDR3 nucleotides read TGTGCCAGCAGCTTAGACAGTTCCCGCTACAATGAGCAGTTCTTC. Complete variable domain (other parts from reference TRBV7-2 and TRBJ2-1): GAGVSQSPSNKVTEKGKDVELRCDPISGHTALYWYRQSLGQGLEFLIYFQGNSAPDKSGLPSDRFSAERTGGSVSTLTIQRTQQEDSAVYLCASSLDSSRYNEQFFGPGTRLTVL.

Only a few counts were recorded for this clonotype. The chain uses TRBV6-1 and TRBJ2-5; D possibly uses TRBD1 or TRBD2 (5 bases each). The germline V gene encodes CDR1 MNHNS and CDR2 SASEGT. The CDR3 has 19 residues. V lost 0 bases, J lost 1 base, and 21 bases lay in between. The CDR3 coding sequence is TGTGCCAGCAGTGAAGCGGGGCGCAGACTGAGGGGCGCCCAAGAGACCCAGTACTTC. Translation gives CASSEAGRRLRGAQETQYF.

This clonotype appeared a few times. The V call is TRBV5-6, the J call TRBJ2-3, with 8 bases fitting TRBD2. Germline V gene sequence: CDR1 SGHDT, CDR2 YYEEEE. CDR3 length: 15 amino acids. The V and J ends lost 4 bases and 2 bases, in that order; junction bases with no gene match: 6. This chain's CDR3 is CASSGIAGNTDTQYF. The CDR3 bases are TGTGCCAGCAGCGGAATAGCGGGGAACACAGATACGCAGTATTTT.

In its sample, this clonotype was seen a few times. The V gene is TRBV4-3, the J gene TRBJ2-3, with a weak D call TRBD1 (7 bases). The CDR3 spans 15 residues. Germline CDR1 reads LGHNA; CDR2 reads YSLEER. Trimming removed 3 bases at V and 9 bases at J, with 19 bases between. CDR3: CASSQGGPRGGTQYF. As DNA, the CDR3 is TGCGCCAGCAGCCAGGGGGGACCCCGAGGGGGCACGCAGTATTTT.

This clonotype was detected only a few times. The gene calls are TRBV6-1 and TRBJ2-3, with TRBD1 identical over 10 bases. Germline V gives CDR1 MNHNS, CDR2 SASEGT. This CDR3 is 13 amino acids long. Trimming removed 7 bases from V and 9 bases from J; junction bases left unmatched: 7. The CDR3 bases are TGTGCCAGCACCCAGACAGGGGGCGGGACGCAGTATTTT. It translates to CASTQTGGGTQYF.

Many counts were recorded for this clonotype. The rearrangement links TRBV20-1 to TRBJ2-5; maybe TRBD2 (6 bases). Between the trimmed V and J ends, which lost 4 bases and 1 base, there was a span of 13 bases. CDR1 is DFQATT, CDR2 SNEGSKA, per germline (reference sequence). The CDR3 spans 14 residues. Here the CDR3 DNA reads TGCAGTGCTAACCTAGCGCCAATCCAAGAGACCCAGTACTTC. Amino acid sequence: CSANLAPIQETQYF.

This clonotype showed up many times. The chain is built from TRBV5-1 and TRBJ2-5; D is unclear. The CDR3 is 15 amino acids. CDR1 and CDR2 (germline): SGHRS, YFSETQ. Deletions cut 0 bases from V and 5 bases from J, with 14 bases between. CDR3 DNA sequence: TGCGCCAGCAGCTTGGAGGATAGTTTACGGGAGACCCAGTACTTC. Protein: CASSLEDSLRETQYF.

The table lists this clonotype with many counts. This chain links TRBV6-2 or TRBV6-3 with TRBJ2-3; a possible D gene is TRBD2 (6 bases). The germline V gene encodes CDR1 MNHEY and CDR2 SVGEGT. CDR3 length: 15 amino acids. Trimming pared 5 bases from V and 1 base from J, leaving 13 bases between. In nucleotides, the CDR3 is TGTGCCAGCAGTCAAACCGGGACTGGCACAGATACGCAGTATTTT. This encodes CASSQTGTGTDTQYF.

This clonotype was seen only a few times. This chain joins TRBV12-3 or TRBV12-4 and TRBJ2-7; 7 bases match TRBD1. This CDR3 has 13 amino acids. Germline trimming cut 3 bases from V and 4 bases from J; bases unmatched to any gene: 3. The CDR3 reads CASSLGQKYEQYF. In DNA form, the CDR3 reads TGTGCCAGCAGTTTGGGACAGAAATACGAGCAGTACTTC.

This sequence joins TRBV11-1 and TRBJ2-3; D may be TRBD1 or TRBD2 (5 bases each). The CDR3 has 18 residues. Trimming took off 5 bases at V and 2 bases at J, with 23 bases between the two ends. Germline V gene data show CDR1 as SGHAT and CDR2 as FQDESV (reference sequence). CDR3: CASSPMGDPSFYTDTQYF. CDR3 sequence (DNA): TGTGCCAGCAGCCCGATGGGGGACCCTTCTTTCTACACAGATACGCAGTATTTT.

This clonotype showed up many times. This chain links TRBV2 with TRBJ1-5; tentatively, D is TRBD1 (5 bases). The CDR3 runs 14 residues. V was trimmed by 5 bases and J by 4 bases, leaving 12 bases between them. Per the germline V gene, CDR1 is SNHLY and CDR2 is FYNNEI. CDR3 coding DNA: TGTGCCAGCAGTAATGACGGGGGGAATCAGCCCCAGCATTTT. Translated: CASSNDGGNQPQHF. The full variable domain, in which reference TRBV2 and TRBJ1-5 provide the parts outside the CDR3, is EPEVTQTPSHQVTQMGQEVILRCVPISNHLYFYWYRQILGQKVEFLVSFYNNEISEKSEIFDDQFSVERPDGSNFTLKIRSTKLEDSAMYFCASSNDGGNQPQHFGDGTRLSIL.

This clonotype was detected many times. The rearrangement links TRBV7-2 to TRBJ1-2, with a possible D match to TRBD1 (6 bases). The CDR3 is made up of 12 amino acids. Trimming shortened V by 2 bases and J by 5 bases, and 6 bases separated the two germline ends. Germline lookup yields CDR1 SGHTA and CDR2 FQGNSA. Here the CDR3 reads CASSLTGYGYTF. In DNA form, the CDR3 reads TGTGCCAGCAGCTTAACAGGGTATGGCTACACCTTC. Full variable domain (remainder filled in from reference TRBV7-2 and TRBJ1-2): GAGVSQSPSNKVTEKGKDVELRCDPISGHTALYWYRQSLGQGLEFLIYFQGNSAPDKSGLPSDRFSAERTGGSVSTLTIQRTQQEDSAVYLCASSLTGYGYTFGSGTRLTVV.

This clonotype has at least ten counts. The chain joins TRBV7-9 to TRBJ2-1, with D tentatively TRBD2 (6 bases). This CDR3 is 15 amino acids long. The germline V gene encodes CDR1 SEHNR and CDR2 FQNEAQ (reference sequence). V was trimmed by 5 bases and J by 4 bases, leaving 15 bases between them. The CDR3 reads CASSGSGRSYNEQFF. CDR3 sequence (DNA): TGTGCCAGCAGCGGGAGCGGGCGCAGTTACAATGAGCAGTTCTTC.

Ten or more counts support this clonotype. This chain's CDR3 is CASNGDNTDTQYF. DNA of the CDR3: TGTGCCAGCAACGGGGATAACACAGATACGCAGTATTTT. The chain employs TRBV2 and TRBJ2-3; tentative D call: TRBD2 (5 bases). The CDR3 length is 13 residues. With 7 bases removed from V and 2 bases from J, the gap between germline ends came to 10 bases. Germline CDR1 is SNHLY and CDR2 is FYNNEI.

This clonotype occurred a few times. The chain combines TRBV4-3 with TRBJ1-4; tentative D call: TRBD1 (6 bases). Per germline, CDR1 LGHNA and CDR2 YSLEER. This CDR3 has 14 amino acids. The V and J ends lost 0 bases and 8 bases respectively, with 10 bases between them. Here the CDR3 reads CASSQDGGREKLFF. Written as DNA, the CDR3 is TGCGCCAGCAGCCAAGACGGGGGGCGCGAAAAACTGTTTTTT.

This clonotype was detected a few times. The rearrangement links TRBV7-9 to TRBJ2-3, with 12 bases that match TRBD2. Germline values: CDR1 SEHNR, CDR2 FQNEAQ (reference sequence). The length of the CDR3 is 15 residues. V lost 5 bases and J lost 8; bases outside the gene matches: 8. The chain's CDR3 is CASSDGLAGRATQYF. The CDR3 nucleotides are TGTGCCAGCAGCGACGGACTAGCGGGGAGGGCTACGCAGTATTTT.

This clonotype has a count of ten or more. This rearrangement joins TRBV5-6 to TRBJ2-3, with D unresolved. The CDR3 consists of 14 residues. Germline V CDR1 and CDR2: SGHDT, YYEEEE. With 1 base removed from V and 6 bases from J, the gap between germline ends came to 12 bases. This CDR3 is CASSLSLRADTQYF. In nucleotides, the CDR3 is TGTGCCAGCAGCTTGAGTTTACGAGCGGATACGCAGTATTTT.

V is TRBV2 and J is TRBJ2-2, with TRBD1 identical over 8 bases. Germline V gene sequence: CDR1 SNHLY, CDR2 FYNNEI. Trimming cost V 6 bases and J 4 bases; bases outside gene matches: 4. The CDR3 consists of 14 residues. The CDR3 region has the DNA TGTGCCAGCAGACTTGACAGGGGCACCGGGGAGCTGTTTTTT. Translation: CASRLDRGTGELFF.

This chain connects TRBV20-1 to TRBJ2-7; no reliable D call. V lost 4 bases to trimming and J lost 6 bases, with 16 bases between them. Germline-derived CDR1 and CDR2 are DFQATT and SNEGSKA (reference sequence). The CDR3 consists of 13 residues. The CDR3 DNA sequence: TGCAGTGCTAAAGATACATTCCGGGCCGAGCAGTACTTC. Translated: CSAKDTFRAEQYF.

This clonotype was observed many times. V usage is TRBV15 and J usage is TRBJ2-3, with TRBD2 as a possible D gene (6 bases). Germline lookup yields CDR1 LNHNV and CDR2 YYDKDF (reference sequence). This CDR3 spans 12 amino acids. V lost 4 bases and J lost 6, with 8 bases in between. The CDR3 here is CATSKGGDTQYF. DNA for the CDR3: TGTGCCACCAGCAAGGGAGGCGATACGCAGTATTTT.

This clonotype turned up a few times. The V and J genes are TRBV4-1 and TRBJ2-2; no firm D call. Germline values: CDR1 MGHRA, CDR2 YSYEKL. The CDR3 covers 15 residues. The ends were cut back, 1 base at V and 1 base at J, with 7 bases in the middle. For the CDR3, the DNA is TGCGCCAGCAGCCAAGTATGGGGGAACACCGGGGAGCTGTTTTTT. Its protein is CASSQVWGNTGELFF.

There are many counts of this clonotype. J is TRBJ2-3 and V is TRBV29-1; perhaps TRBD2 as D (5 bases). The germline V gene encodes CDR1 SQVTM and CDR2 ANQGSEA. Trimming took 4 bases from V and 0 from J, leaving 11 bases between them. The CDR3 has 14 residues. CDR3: CSVASGISTDTQYF. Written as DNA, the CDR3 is TGCAGCGTTGCGTCGGGGATAAGCACAGATACGCAGTATTTT.

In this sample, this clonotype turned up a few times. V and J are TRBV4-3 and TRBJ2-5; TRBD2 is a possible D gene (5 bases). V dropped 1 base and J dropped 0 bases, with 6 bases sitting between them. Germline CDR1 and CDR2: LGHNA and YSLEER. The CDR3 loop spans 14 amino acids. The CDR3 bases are TGCGCCAGCAGCCAAGTGGGAGACCAAGAGACCCAGTACTTC. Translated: CASSQVGDQETQYF.

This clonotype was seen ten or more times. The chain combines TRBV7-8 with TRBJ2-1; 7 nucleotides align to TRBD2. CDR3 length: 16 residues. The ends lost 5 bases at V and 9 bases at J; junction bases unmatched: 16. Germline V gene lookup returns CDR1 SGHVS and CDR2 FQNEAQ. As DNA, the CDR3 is TGTGCCAGCAGCGGATACCAACCGAGAGGGGAGGGTGAGCAGTTCTTC. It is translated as CASSGYQPRGEGEQFF.